This T cell receptor beta chain was retrieved from a study of CD4 T cells in relation to SARS-CoV-2 and coronaviruses (dated by TCRdb to 2020 to 2023). For the wider study: In the ViraFEST assay, PBMCs were grown with antigen for nine to eleven days, and TCR beta CDR3s were then sequenced to identify antigen-specific clonal expansions. Among the roughly twelve convalescent patients, 8 males and 4 females were included, and two of the subjects were Hispanic. Across all 12 patients in the full convalescent cohort, ages ranged from about 20 to 80 years, with a median of 38. Shared crossreactive spike epitopes were mapped to their HLA restriction using patient-derived lymphoblastoid cell lines. The Adaptive Biotechnologies TCR-sequencing kit was used to sequence samples from three pre-COVID donors and the naive versus memory experiments, whereas other data were Illumina-based. A different TCR-beta assay, based on Illumina, was used to sequence expansion assays from other donors in the study. At the level of individual TCR clonotypes, the study evaluated whether memory CD4+ T cells crossreact between the spike proteins of SARS-CoV-2 and those of common cold coronaviruses. The full study reports these points: Crossreactivity analysis centred on spike protein, so crossreactivity against other viral proteins was not assessed. In about 60% of donors, memory CD4+ clonotypes turned up that crossrecognized SARS-CoV-2 and at least one common cold coronavirus spike. Pre-pandemic and post-infection samples were not both contributed by any donor, so tracing of the source of pre-existing responses was limited. Sequencing of naive versus memory cells indicated that the assay detects memory recall responses, not primary responses primed during culture. Small numbers of patients and of tested TCRs were a limitation of the study. Crossreactive clones showed significantly weaker SARS-CoV-2-driven expansion than monoreactive clones, consistent with antigenic imprinting.

Taken from the germline V gene, the CDR1 and CDR2 loops are SGHTA and FQGNSA. The V end loses 2 bases and the J end loses 9 bases, and a stretch of 14 bases separates them. Inclusive of the bounding cysteine and phenylalanine, the CDR3 is 14 residues long. CDR3 DNA only is kept here, 42 bases in frame from base 1. Survey-level immunoSEQ TCR-beta sequencing was performed on DNA from CEF-cultured naive and memory CD4+ T cells. Per the authors' processing: During preprocessing, nonproductive sequences were discarded, as were any CDR3s that did not begin with C, did not end with F or W, or were shorter than 7 amino acids. Antigen-specific clonotypes were called with the MANAFEST web app, based on expansion relative to reference and other culture wells. A clone was considered positive if significant expansion relative to the reference culture was observed in 2 of 3 replicate wells at an FDR below 0.05. Positive clones also required significant expansion versus all other tandem wells and an odds ratio above 5. Cultured and uncultured naive and memory CD4+ repertoires were searched for CDR3s previously identified as spike- and CEF-reactive. CDR3 homology was quantified as pairwise Levenshtein distance, calculated with the stringdist R package after three terminal residues were trimmed from each end. TCRdb stores this immuneACCESS table with in-frame sequences only. Part of the clones is absent; in the studies checked, under half of the shortfall reflects unresolved V genes, and no reason is known for the rest. V and J calls and clone size are given by that table; D and trimming were obtained from the DNA. In this sample the table shows approximately 41,000 clones, approximately 84% of which occur a single time. In total, the top ten clones hold 1% to 1.5% of the sample.

As to this clone: Its antigen is currently not known. No base quality information exists; no much larger clone differs at one position.

Naive and memory CD4+ T cells were separated from cryopreserved PBMCs through CD4 enrichment, which was followed by EasySep naive CD4+ T cell enrichment. Sorted naive or memory CD4+ T cells (roughly 9.7 x 10^4) were grown at a 1:1 ratio with T cell-depleted PBMCs and CEF peptides for less than 12 days. Triplicate replicate wells were generally used for each peptide culture condition. PBMCs were isolated from leukapheresis product or whole blood by Ficoll-Paque PLUS gradient centrifugation. PBMCs were either cryopreserved at -140°C or used fresh in the expansion assay. The QIAamp Micro DNA Kit was used to extract genomic DNA from the CD4+ T cells.

This chain is built from TRBV7-2 and TRBJ2-1; no D gene is confidently identified. Input material: naive CD4+ T cells from PBMCs, cultured in vitro. Taken with the paper, the label for cell subset or site translates to: naive CD4+ T cells isolated by negative enrichment. This sequence was found in an adult with COVID-19. Here the CDR3 is given as CASSLRSLVGEQFF. The bases read TGTGCCAGCAGCTTAAGATCGCTGGTCGGTGAGCAGTTCTTC. With the rest looked up from the reference TRBV7-2 and TRBJ2-1 genes rather than sequenced, the full variable domain is GAGVSQSPSNKVTEKGKDVELRCDPISGHTALYWYRQSLGQGLEFLIYFQGNSAPDKSGLPSDRFSAERTGGSVSTLTIQRTQQEDSAVYLCASSLRSLVGEQFFGPGTRLTVL.